This TCR beta chain was sequenced for a study of human T cells and chemical hapten exposure (dated by TCRdb to 2020 to 2022). Concerning the study at large: For sensitization, 2% DPC in acetone was applied to a 2 cm by 2 cm area of upper inner arm skin. Weekly therapeutic DPC doses were additionally applied to the scalp of patients throughout the roughly 25-week study period. Patch tests used Finn chambers with 0.01% DPC on the upper back, scored after 6 days by International Contact Dermatitis Research Group standards. The mostly female patient cohort included alopecia areata with under or over 50% scalp involvement, alopecia totalis and alopecia universalis. The libraries were sequenced as a pool, and the TCR yield per sample differed mostly because of small variations in library volumes within the pool. Peripheral blood TCR repertoire changes were tracked in vivo in alopecia patients during primary and secondary sensitization to the hapten diphenylcyclopropenone (DPC). Patient blood was sampled pre-sensitization (week 0) and at 2, 6 and about 24 weeks after DPC sensitization. Twenty-nine alopecia patients gave blood for TCR sequencing at one to four time points (pre-sensitization, 2, 6 and 24 weeks). The paper as a whole reports these results and caveats: No change with DPC sensitization was found in the number of TCRs above 1 in 1000 frequency, and no evidence of global repertoire structure alterations was found. Because every patient had alopecia, a presumed autoimmune disease, the patients' immune response might differ from that of healthy individuals. After repeated subsampling, changes were observed in the strength of the expansion versus patch-test correlation and in the threshold at which the correlation became significant. Compared with pre-sensitization or healthy control sets, expanded TCRs formed significantly more large CDR3 similarity clusters, which is consistent with antigen-driven responses. A positive correlation was found between the number of PT1 expanded TCRs and patch test score, with significance reached at thresholds 8, 16 and 32 but not 4.

Regarding this clonotype: Its target antigen remains unknown. No much larger clonotype is one base removed from it; base qualities were not supplied.

Reading from cysteine to phenylalanine, the CDR3 counts 15 amino acids. The only DNA kept is the CDR3, 45 bases in frame from the first base. Taken from the germline V gene (reference sequence), the CDR1 and CDR2 loops are MNHEY and SMNVEV. A distance of 9 bases separates the germline ends of V and J, which lose 0 bases and 2 bases respectively. The time point label, as the study defines it: patch test 1, 2 weeks after DPC sensitization. The sample's treatment or condition label, in plain terms: therapeutic diphenylcyclopropenone sensitization with weekly scalp DPC. At every patch-test visit, the blood draw took place before the patch test was put on. Eligible patients were aged 18 to 70, diagnosed with alopecia, deemed suitable for DPC therapy, and excluded if pregnant. Total RNA was extracted from unfractionated whole blood that had been collected in Tempus Blood RNA tubes. Library preparation used RACE. TCRdb lists the instrument as NextSeq 500. Library preparation attached unique molecular identifiers to individual cDNA molecules for quantitative, reproducible TCR counting. Each blood RNA sample was used to sequence both TCR alpha and TCR beta chains. The authors processed their data as follows. A median of approximately 100,000 TCRs per sample was observed, with a range of about 20,000 to 700,000. V, J and CDR3 annotation of the TCR reads was carried out using the Decombinator software suite. For the PS versus PT1 abundance plots, all samples were subsampled to the same number of TCRs (28,000). Expanded TCRs were defined as absent before sensitization and observed at least eight times at the 2-week time point. The public reads were run again by TCRdb, first through fastp at Q25 and then through MiXCR, and only productive beta chains were kept. Rows merge per CDR3 protein into single entries with the most common DNA and genes. TCRdb, not the original authors, processed these V and J calls. Here the sample has roughly 360,000 distinct CDR3 sequences; approximately 5% occur a single time. The ten largest clones add up to around 2% of the sample.

This receptor was obtained from a woman aged 50 to 60 with alopecia areata. Some clones in this sample may be carry-over from other donors' samples. The rearrangement joined TRBV27 to TRBJ2-3; D gene: possibly TRBD1, on 6 matching bases. Sequencing used whole blood, obtained in connection with sensitization to the hapten diphenylcyclopropenone (DPC). The CDR3 corresponds to CASSLSGALTDTQYF. The base sequence is TGTGCCAGCAGTTTATCGGGGGCGCTCACAGATACGCAGTATTTT.